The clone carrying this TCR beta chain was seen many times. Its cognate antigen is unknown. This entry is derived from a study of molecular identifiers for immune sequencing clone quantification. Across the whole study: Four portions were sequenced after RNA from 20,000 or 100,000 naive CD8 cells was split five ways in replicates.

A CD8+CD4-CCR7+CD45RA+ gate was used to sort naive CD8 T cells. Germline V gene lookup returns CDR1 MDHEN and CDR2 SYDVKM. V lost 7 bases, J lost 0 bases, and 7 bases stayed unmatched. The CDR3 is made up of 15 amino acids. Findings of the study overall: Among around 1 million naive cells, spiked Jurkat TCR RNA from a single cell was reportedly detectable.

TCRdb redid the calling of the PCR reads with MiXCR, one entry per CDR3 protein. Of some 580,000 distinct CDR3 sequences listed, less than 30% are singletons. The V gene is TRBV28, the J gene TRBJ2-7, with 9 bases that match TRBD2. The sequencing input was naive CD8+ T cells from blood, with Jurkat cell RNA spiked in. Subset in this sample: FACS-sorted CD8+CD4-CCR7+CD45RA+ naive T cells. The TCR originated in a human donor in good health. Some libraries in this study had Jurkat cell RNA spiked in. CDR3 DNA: TGTGCCAGCACCCCGACTAGCGGTAGCTCCTACGAGCAGTACTTC. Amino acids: CASTPTSGSSYEQYF.